This TCR beta chain is from a study of Ad26.COV2.S vaccination and SARS-CoV-2 variants. Notes on the study in general: People who got the vaccine had more spike-specific TCR breadth than people who got placebo.

Treatment indicated: some 20 received Ad26.COV2.S at low or high dose, single or two shots; about 5 received placebo; per-sample allocation not given. Sampling took place 63 days after the first vaccine or placebo injection. The donor's status was that of an adult aged 18-55 years in Boston. Only in-frame clones appear in the TCRdb table, and some are missing; sequencing was by immunoSEQ multiplex PCR. The data show roughly 390,000 clones, 80% to 90% seen once. Details on this clone: Its antigen remains unknown.

The sequencing used peripheral blood, collected in a trial of Ad26.COV2.S vaccine versus placebo. The TCR was taken from a person aged 18-65 years who received the Ad26.COV2.S COVID-19 vaccine or a placebo.

Here the CDR3 reads CASSYSKQGNQPQHF. The CDR3 nucleotides read TGTGCCAGCAGTTACTCGAAACAGGGAAATCAGCCCCAGCATTTT. The chain is built from TRBV6-5 and TRBJ1-5; perhaps TRBD1 as D (6 bases). Germline V lookup: CDR1 MNHEY, CDR2 SVGAGI. This CDR3 region has 15 residues. Trimming took off 0 bases at V and 4 bases at J, with 10 bases between the two ends.